The clone carrying this TCR beta chain was picked up one time. What it binds is not known. 13 Jbeta primers and 60 Vbeta primers were used for the PCR. The data were produced by immunoSEQ multiplex PCR, yet TCRdb's version contains in-frame clones alone and is incomplete. The sample has about 120,000 clones; under 90% are singletons. With 4 bases removed from V and 2 bases from J, the gap between germline ends came to 3 bases. Germline CDR1 SGHDT, CDR2 YYEEEE. The CDR3 extends over 11 amino acids. This entry comes from a study of cytomegalovirus exposure and HLA in healthy donors. About the study: Out of approximately 170 million T cells, an earlier analysis found 117 million unique TCR beta sequences in total.

Points from the study as a whole: Usually a TCR sequence was rare, but some public TCRs were found in many donors. When analyzed later, a missense DCLRE1C variant was found to be linked to TCR beta V- and J-gene trimming.

Input material: PBMCs. The receptor comes from a woman aged 25-40 years in good health and CMV-seronegative. The chain uses TRBV5-6 and TRBJ2-5; no reliable D call. CDR3 sequence (DNA): TGTGCCAGCAGCCAACAAGAGACCCAGTACTTC. It specifies CASSQQETQYF.